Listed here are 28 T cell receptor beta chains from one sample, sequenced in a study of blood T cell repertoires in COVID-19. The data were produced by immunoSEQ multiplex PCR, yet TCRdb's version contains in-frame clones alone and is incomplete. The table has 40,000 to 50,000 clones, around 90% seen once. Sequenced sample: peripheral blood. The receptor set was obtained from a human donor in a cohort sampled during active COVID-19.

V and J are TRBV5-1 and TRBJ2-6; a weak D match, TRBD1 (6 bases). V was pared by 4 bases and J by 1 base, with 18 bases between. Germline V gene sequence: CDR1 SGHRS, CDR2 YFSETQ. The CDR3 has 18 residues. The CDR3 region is CASSPRTGHVSGANVLTF. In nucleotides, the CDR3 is TGCGCCAGCAGCCCCCGGACGGGACACGTATCTGGGGCCAACGTCCTGACTTTC.

CDR3 region: CASSLSSRGDGQPQHF. The CDR3, as DNA: TGTGCCAGCAGTTTATCCAGCAGGGGCGACGGACAGCCCCAGCATTTT. This rearrangement joins TRBV28 to TRBJ1-5, with a tentative D call TRBD1 (6 bases). This CDR3 is built from 16 residues. Germline V gives CDR1 MDHEN, CDR2 SYDVKM. Trimming removed 1 base from V and 7 bases from J, with 17 bases in between.

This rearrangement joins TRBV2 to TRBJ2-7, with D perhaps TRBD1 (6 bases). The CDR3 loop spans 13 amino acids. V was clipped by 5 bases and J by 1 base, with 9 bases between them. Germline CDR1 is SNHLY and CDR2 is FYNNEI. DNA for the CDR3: TGTGCCAGCAGTAGGGGGTGGTCCTACGAGCAGTACTTC. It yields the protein CASSRGWSYEQYF. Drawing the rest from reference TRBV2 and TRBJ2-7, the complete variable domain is EPEVTQTPSHQVTQMGQEVILRCVPISNHLYFYWYRQILGQKVEFLVSFYNNEISEKSEIFDDQFSVERPDGSNFTLKIRSTKLEDSAMYFCASSRGWSYEQYFGPGTRLTVT.

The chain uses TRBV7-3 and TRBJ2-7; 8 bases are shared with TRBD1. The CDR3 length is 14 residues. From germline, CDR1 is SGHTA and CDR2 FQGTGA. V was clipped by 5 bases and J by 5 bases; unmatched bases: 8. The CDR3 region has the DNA TGTGCCAGCAGCCCCGACAGGGGAGTCAACGAGCAGTACTTC. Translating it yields CASSPDRGVNEQYF.

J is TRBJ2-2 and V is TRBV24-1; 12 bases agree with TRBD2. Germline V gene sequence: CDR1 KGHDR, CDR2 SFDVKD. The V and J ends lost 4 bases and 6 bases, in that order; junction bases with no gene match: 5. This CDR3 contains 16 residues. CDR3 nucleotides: TGTGCCACCAGTGACCGGACTAGCGGGATACCCGGGGAGCTGTTTTTT. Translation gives CATSDRTSGIPGELFF.

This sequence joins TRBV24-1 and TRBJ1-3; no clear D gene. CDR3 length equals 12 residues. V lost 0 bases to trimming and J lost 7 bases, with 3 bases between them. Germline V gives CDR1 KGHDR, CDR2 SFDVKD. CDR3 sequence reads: CATSDLRNTIYF. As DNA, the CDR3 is TGTGCCACCAGTGATTTGCGGAACACCATATATTTT.

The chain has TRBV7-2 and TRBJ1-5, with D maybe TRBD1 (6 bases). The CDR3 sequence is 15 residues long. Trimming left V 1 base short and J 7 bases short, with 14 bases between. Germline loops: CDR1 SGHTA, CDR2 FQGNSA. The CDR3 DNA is TGTGCCAGCAGCTTAGGATTGGGGGCAGGACAGCCCCAGCATTTT. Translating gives CASSLGLGAGQPQHF.

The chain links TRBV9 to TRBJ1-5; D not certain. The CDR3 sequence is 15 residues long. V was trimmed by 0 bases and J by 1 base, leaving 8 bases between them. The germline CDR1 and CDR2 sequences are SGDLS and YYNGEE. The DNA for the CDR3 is TGTGCCAGCAGCGTAGGCGTTTTGAGCAATCAGCCCCAGCATTTT. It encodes CASSVGVLSNQPQHF.

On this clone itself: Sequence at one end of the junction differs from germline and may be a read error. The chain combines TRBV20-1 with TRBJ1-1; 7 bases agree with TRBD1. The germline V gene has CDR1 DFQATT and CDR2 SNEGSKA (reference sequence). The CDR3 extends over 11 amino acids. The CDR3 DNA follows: TGCAGTGCTAGCTCACAGGGGAAGGTTTCTTTT. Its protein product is CSASSQGKVSF.

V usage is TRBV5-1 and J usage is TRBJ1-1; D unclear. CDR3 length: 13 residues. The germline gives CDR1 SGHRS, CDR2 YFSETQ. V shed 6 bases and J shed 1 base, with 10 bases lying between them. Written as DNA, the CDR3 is TGCGCCAGCACCCCCGCGGCGAACACTGAAGCTTTCTTT. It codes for CASTPAANTEAFF.

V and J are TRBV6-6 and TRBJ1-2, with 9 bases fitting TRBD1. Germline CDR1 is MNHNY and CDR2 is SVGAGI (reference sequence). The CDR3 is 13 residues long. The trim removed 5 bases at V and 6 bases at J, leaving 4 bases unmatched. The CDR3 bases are TGTGCCAGCAGTACGACAGGGGGGGATGGCTACACCTTC. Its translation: CASSTTGGDGYTF.

CDR3 loop: CASLRAGFTDTQYF. CDR3 bases: TGTGCCAGTCTGAGGGCGGGGTTCACAGATACGCAGTATTTT. The chain has TRBV6-5 and TRBJ2-3, with D possibly matching TRBD2 (6 bases). The V end was cut by 9 bases, the J end by 2 bases, with 15 bases between. This CDR3 spans 14 amino acids. In germline, CDR1 is MNHEY, CDR2 SVGAGI.

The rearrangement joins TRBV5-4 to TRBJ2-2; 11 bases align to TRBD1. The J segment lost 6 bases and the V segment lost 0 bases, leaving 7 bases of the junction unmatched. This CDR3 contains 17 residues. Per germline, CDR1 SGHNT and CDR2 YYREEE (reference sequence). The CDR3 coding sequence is TGTGCCAGCAGCTTGGGCGGGACAGGGGGACGGGCCGGGGAGCTGTTTTTT. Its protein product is CASSLGGTGGRAGELFF.

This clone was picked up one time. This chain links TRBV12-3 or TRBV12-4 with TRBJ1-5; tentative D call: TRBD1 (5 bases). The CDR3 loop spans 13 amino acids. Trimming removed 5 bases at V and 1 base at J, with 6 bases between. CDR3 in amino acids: CASSRGSNQPQHF. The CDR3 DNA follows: TGTGCCAGCAGTAGGGGAAGCAATCAGCCCCAGCATTTT.

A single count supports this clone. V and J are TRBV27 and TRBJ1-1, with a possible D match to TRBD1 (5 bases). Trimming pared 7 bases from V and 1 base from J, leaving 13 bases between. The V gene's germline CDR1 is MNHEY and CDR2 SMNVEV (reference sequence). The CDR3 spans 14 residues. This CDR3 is CASMGRGGNTEAFF. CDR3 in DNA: TGTGCCAGCATGGGGCGGGGAGGGAACACTGAAGCTTTCTTT.

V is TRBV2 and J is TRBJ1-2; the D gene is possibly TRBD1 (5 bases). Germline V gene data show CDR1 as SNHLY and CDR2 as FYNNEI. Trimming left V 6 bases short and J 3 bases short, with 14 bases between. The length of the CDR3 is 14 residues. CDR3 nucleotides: TGTGCCAGCAGCAACGACAGACGGCACTATGGCTACACCTTC. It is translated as CASSNDRRHYGYTF.

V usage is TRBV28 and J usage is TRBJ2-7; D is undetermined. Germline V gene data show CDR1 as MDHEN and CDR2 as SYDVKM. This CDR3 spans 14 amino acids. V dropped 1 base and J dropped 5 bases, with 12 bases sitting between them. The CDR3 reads CASSLSPPENEQYF. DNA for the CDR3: TGTGCCAGCAGTTTATCCCCCCCCGAGAACGAGCAGTACTTC.

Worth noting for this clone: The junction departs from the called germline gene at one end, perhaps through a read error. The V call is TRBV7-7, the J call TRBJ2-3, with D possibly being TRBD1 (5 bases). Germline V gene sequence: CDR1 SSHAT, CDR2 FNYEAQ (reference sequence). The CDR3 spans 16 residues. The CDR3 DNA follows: TGTGCTAGCAGCCCCGGCCAGGGTAGGGGAACAGATACGCAGTATTTT. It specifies CASSPGQGRGTDTQYF.

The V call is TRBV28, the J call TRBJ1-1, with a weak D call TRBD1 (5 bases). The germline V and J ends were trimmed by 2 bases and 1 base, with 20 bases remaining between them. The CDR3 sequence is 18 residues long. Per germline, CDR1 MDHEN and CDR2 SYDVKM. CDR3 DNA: TGTGCCAGCAGTTTACCAAGGTGGGGCAGGGTAACGAACACTGAAGCTTTCTTT. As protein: CASSLPRWGRVTNTEAFF.

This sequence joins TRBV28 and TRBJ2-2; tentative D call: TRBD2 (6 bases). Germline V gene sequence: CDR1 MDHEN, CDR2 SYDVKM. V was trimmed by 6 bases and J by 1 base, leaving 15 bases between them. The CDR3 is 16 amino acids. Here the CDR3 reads CASRGGYSLNTGELFF. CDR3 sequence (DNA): TGTGCCAGCAGGGGAGGCTACAGTTTGAACACCGGGGAGCTGTTTTTT.

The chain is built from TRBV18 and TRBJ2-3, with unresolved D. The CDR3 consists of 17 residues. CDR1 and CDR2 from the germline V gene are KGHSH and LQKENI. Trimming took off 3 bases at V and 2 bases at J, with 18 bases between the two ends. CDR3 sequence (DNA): TGTGCCAGCTCACCCCAGTTAAACTATAGGCCCACAGATACGCAGTATTTT. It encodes CASSPQLNYRPTDTQYF.

The CDR3 sequence is CASSPGLAAYNEQFF. The CDR3 DNA is TGTGCCAGCAGCCCGGGACTAGCGGCCTACAATGAGCAGTTCTTC. This rearrangement joins TRBV7-8 to TRBJ2-1; 11 bases are a match to TRBD2. The CDR3 runs 15 residues. With V trimmed by 5 bases and J by 2 bases, 2 bases remained unmatched. The V gene's germline CDR1 is SGHVS and CDR2 FQNEAQ.

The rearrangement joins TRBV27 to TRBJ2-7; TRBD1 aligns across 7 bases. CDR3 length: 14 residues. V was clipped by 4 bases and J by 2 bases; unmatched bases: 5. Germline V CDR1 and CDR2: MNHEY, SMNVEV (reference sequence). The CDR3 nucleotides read TGTGCCAGCAGTTATGGACAGGAGGCCTACGAGCAGTACTTC. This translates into CASSYGQEAYEQYF.

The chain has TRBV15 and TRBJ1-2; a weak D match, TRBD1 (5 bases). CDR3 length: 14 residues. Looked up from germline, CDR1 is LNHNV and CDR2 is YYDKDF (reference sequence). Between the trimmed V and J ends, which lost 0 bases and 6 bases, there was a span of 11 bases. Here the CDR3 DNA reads TGTGCCACCAGCAGAGAGGAAGGGGCGGATGGCTACACCTTC. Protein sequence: CATSREEGADGYTF.

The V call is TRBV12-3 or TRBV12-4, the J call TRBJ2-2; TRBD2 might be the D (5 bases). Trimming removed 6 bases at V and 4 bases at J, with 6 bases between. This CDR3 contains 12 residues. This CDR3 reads CASRGLTGELFF. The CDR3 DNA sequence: TGTGCCAGCAGAGGACTCACCGGGGAGCTGTTTTTT.

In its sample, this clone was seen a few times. The CDR3 DNA reads TGTGCCACCAGCAGACCCCCGGGGTATGGCTACACCTTC. Translation: CATSRPPGYGYTF. The chain carries TRBV15 and TRBJ1-2; no reliable D call. V lost 2 bases and J 5 bases, leaving 9 bases between the germline ends. Per the germline V gene, CDR1 is LNHNV and CDR2 is YYDKDF (reference sequence). The CDR3 sequence is 13 residues long.

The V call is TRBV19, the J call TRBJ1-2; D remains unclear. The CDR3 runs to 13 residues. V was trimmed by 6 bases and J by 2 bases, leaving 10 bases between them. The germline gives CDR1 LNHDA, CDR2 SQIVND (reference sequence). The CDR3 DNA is TGTGCCAGTAGCCTCGGGGTGAACTATGGCTACACCTTC. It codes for CASSLGVNYGYTF.

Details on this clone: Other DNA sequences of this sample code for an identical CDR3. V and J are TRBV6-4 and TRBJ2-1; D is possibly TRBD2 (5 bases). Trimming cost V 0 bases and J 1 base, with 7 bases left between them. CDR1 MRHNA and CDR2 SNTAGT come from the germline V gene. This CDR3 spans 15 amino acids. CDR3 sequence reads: CASSDSSGSYNEQFF. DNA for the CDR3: TGTGCCAGCAGTGACTCAAGCGGATCCTACAATGAGCAGTTCTTC.